This is a list of T cell receptor beta chains from one sample in a study of blood T cell repertoires in COVID-19. TCRdb's copy holds only in-frame clones and misses some; the assay was immunoSEQ multiplex PCR. Of some 150,000 clones in the sample, under 90% were seen once. The specimen was peripheral blood. These receptors were taken from a human donor in a cohort sampled during active COVID-19. CDR3s include the opening cysteine and the closing phenylalanine or tryptophan. A D gene is named only where the DNA matches it firmly. Some rows have no size entry. The others give once, few or many, or a class for an expanded clone.

V gene	D gene	J gene	clone size	CDR3 DNA	CDR3 protein
TRBV28	NA	TRBJ2-7	NA	TGTGCCAGCAGTTTGTCCCTCGGGGACACCTACGAGCAGTACTTC	CASSLSLGDTYEQYF
TRBV7-8	TRBD1	TRBJ1-5	NA	TGTGCCAGCAGCTTAACCGGACAGGGGGCGAGGCAGCCCCAGCATTTT	CASSLTGQGARQPQHF
TRBV7-2	TRBD1	TRBJ2-7	once	TGTGCCAGCAGCTTAATAGGGGGCACCGCCGGGGAGCAGTACTTC	CASSLIGGTAGEQYF
TRBV5-6	NA	TRBJ2-7	NA	TGTGCCAGCAGCGTCAGGGGGGCCTCCTACGAGCAGTACTTC	CASSVRGASYEQYF
TRBV11-2	TRBD2	TRBJ2-7	NA	TGTGCCAGCAGCTTACGGCGGGGGGCCTACGAGCAGTACTTC	CASSLRRGAYEQYF
TRBV14	NA	TRBJ2-1	once	TGTGCCAGCAGCCCACCAGGTCACCGCTCCTACAATGAGCAGTTCTTC	CASSPPGHRSYNEQFF
TRBV5-6	TRBD1	TRBJ2-3	NA	TGTGCCAGCAGCCTACAGGGGTTATCCACAGATACGCAGTATTTT	CASSLQGLSTDTQYF
TRBV30	TRBD1	TRBJ1-4	NA	TGTGCCTGGGGAACCGGGACAGGTGGAGGCGAAAAACTGTTTTTT	CAWGTGTGGGEKLFF
TRBV6-5	NA	TRBJ1-4	NA	TGTGCCAGCAGTTACAACCTAGGGGCTAATGAAAAACTGTTTTTT	CASSYNLGANEKLFF
TRBV9	TRBD1	TRBJ1-2	NA	TGTGCCAGCAGCGTGACAGGGGGTGGCTACACCTTC	CASSVTGGGYTF
TRBV9	NA	TRBJ2-1	NA	TGTGGAGTCCGTTCTCCGACTTCCTACAATGAGCAGTTCTTC	CGVRSPTSYNEQFF
TRBV11-2	TRBD1	TRBJ1-6	once	TGTGCCAGCAGAAATCAGGGGGCGAGCTCCTATAATTCACCCCTCCACTTT	CASRNQGASSYNSPLHF
TRBV19	NA	TRBJ1-1	NA	TGTGCCAGTAGTATAGGGGCAGACACTGAAGCTTTCTTT	CASSIGADTEAFF
TRBV7-8	TRBD1	TRBJ1-2	NA	TGTGCCAGCAGCCTCCGACAGGGAGCTAACTATGGCTACACCTTC	CASSLRQGANYGYTF
TRBV12-3/TRBV12-4	NA	TRBJ2-1	NA	TGTGCCAGCAGCATAACGATGCGTGAGCAGTTCTTC	CASSITMREQFF
TRBV7-8	NA	TRBJ1-1	few	TGTGCCAGCAGCTTTTCCCGCGACAGGGAAGCTTTCTTT	CASSFSRDREAFF
TRBV28	NA	TRBJ1-4	once	TGTGCCAGCAGTTCGAGGGTCCCCGGACGGTTCTATGAAAAACTGTTTTTT	CASSSRVPGRFYEKLFF
TRBV19	TRBD1	TRBJ1-6	NA	TGTGCCAGTTCAACGGGACAGGGGTTCTATAATTCACCCCTCCACTTT	CASSTGQGFYNSPLHF
TRBV2	TRBD2	TRBJ2-7	NA	TGTGCCAGCAGTGAATGGACTAGCGGGTCCTACGAGCAGTACTTC	CASSEWTSGSYEQYF
TRBV9	TRBD2	TRBJ2-5	NA	TGTGCCAGCAGCCCCGGGACTAGCGGGGGGCCTGAGGAGACCCAGTACTTC	CASSPGTSGGPEETQYF
TRBV28	NA	TRBJ1-3	NA	TGTGCCAGCAGTTTATCGACAGGAGGAAACACCATATATTTT	CASSLSTGGNTIYF
TRBV6-5	TRBD1	TRBJ1-5	NA	TGTGCCAGCAGGGGACAGGGCCGCAATCAGCCCCAGCATTTT	CASRGQGRNQPQHF
TRBV3-1/TRBV3-2	NA	TRBJ1-1	few	TGTGCCAGCAGCCCTCCAGGAGGAGGAGCTTTCTTT	CASSPPGGGAFF
TRBV10-3	TRBD1	TRBJ1-2	NA	TGTGCCATCATTCCCGGACAGGGGTATGGCTACACCTTC	CAIIPGQGYGYTF
TRBV5-1	TRBD2	TRBJ2-2	NA	TGCGCCAGCAGCTTGGAAGGTAGCGGGGGTATTCACACCGGGGAGCTGTTTTTT	CASSLEGSGGIHTGELFF
TRBV11-2	NA	TRBJ2-2	NA	TGTGCCAGCAGCTTAGACCGTTACACCGGGGAGCTGTTTTTT	CASSLDRYTGELFF
TRBV5-1	NA	TRBJ1-1	NA	TGCGCCAGCGCCTATTCAGGGGAATCGGAAGCTTTCTTT	CASAYSGESEAFF
TRBV11-3	TRBD2	TRBJ2-5	once	TGTGCCAGCAGCCCCGCTAGGGGGACTAGCGGAGGAGAGACCCAGTACTTC	CASSPARGTSGGETQYF
TRBV18	TRBD1	TRBJ1-2	few	TGTGCCAGCTCACCCCCCGGACAGGGGCGAGGCTACACCTTC	CASSPPGQGRGYTF
TRBV7-2	TRBD1	TRBJ2-2	once	TGTGCCAGCAGCTTAGGGGACAGGGGGCCCGGGGAGCTGTTTTTT	CASSLGDRGPGELFF
TRBV5-5	TRBD1	TRBJ2-2	NA	TGTGCCAGCAGCAATACAGGGGTAACCGGGGAGCTGTTTTTT	CASSNTGVTGELFF
TRBV5-1	TRBD1	TRBJ1-1	NA	TGCGCCAGCAGCTTTGAGGGACAGCGAAACACTGAAGCTTTCTTT	CASSFEGQRNTEAFF
TRBV21-1	NA	TRBJ2-7	NA	TGTGCCAGCAGCCCGGGACAGGGAGTGCACGAGCAGTACTTC	CASSPGQGVHEQYF
TRBV7-2	TRBD1	TRBJ1-4	NA	TGTGCCAGCAGTACCGGGACAGGGTATGAAAAACTGTTTTTT	CASSTGTGYEKLFF
TRBV11-3	TRBD2	TRBJ2-7	NA	TGTGCCAGCAGCTTAGGGTCAGGACGGCAAGTAGCGGGGGGCTACTACGAGCAGTACTTC	CASSLGSGRQVAGGYYEQYF
TRBV19	NA	TRBJ1-4	few	TGTGCCAGTAGTACCCAGGGTTCCACTAATGAAAAACTGTTTTTT	CASSTQGSTNEKLFF
TRBV20-1	TRBD1	TRBJ2-3	NA	TGCAGTGCTAGTTCCCGGGACAGGGTCAATTTTCGGTCTACGCAGTATTTT	CSASSRDRVNFRSTQYF
TRBV7-9	TRBD1	TRBJ2-6	NA	TGTGCCAGCAGCCCACAGGGGGCTGGGGCCAACGTCCTGACTTTC	CASSPQGAGANVLTF
TRBV6-5	TRBD1	TRBJ1-5	NA	TGTGCCAGCAGTCAGGACAGGAGGAGTCAGCCCCAGCATTTT	CASSQDRRSQPQHF
TRBV11-3	NA	TRBJ1-1	NA	TGTGCCAGCAGCTTAAGAGGGAACTTGAACACTGAAGCTTTCTTT	CASSLRGNLNTEAFF
TRBV10-3	TRBD1	TRBJ2-7	once	TGTGCCATCAGTGCCGGGACAGGGTTCTACGAGCAGTACTTC	CAISAGTGFYEQYF
TRBV19	TRBD1	TRBJ1-6	NA	TGTGCCAGCCGACCAGGGGGCGCTTCCTATAATTCACCCCTCCACTTT	CASRPGGASYNSPLHF
TRBV6-2/TRBV6-3	NA	TRBJ1-1	NA	TGTGCCAGCAGTTTTACAGGGAACACTGAAGCTTTCTTT	CASSFTGNTEAFF
TRBV9	TRBD1	TRBJ1-1	NA	TGTGCCAGCAGCGCCACGGACAGGTCTGGAGCTTTCTTT	CASSATDRSGAFF
TRBV14	TRBD1	TRBJ1-4	once	TGTGCCAGCAGCCAATACAGGGGTGGTGAAAAACTGTTTTTT	CASSQYRGGEKLFF
TRBV11-2	NA	TRBJ1-5	NA	TGTGCCAGCAGCTTAGGCGATGCGGAGCCCCAGCATTTT	CASSLGDAEPQHF
TRBV6-5	TRBD1	TRBJ1-6	NA	TGTGCCAGCGGGGGCAGGGGGCAATATTCACCCCTCCACTTT	CASGGRGQYSPLHF